Shown below are 27 T cell receptor beta chains from a single sample sequenced in a study of resident and recirculating memory T cells in vitiligo. Method: immunoSEQ multiplex PCR; TCRdb's copy keeps in-frame clones and lacks some. The sample consists of roughly 80,000 clones, roughly nine tenths of them appearing once. Sequencing was performed on blood. These TCRs come from a male donor with vitiligo.

The V and J genes are TRBV10-3 and TRBJ2-5; the D is unclear. With 0 bases removed from V and 5 bases from J, the gap between germline ends came to 10 bases. CDR1 and CDR2 from the germline V gene are ENHRY and SYGVKD. The CDR3 runs to 14 residues. The CDR3 DNA follows: TGTGCCATCAGTGAGTCGACGGGTGTGGAGACCCAGTACTTC. Translating it yields CAISESTGVETQYF.

The chain carries TRBV28 and TRBJ1-2; no clear D. Trimming removed 10 bases at V and 2 bases at J, with 8 bases between. Per the germline V gene, CDR1 is MDHEN and CDR2 is SYDVKM. The CDR3 is 11 amino acids. CDR3 loop: CAIDKNYGYTF. The CDR3 nucleotides are TGTGCCATCGACAAAAACTATGGCTACACCTTC.

This clone occurred once. The chain is built from TRBV9 and TRBJ2-7; 8 nucleotides match TRBD1. Germline trimming cut 0 bases from V and 4 bases from J; bases unmatched to any gene: 9. The CDR3 runs 16 residues. The germline gives CDR1 SGDLS, CDR2 YYNGEE. The CDR3 reads CASSVGPGGISYEQYF. The CDR3 bases are TGTGCCAGCAGCGTAGGACCAGGGGGCATCAGTTACGAGCAGTACTTC.

This rearrangement joins TRBV7-3 to TRBJ2-3; possible D gene TRBD1, 5 bases. The CDR3 loop spans 16 amino acids. V lost 2 bases, J lost 1 base, and 13 bases lay in between. Germline lookup yields CDR1 SGHTA and CDR2 FQGTGA. The CDR3 DNA reads TGTGCCAGCAGCTTACTACAGGCGATTTGCACAGATACGCAGTATTTT. Protein sequence: CASSLLQAICTDTQYF.

Notes on this clone: An end of the junction does not agree with germline; a read error may underlie this. V and J are TRBV6-1 and TRBJ2-3, with TRBD2 matching 11 bases. Germline V lookup: CDR1 MNHNS, CDR2 SASEGT. The CDR3 sequence is 14 residues long. CDR3 nucleotide sequence: TGTGCCGGCAGTGAACTAGCGGGAGCAGATACGCAGTATTTT. Its protein is CAGSELAGADTQYF.

The chain employs TRBV4-1 and TRBJ2-5, with 9 bases lining up with TRBD2. This CDR3 region has 16 residues. Germline V gene sequence: CDR1 MGHRA, CDR2 YSYEKL. V dropped 3 bases and J dropped 5; count of bases not matched to a gene: 10. For the CDR3, the DNA is TGCGCCAGCAGCCACATCGGGGGCGGGAGGGAGGAGACCCAGTACTTC. Translation gives CASSHIGGGREETQYF.

The CDR3 coding sequence is TGTGCCAGCAGACCACAGGGGGGGCACGAGCAGTACTTC. Protein sequence: CASRPQGGHEQYF. The chain has TRBV6-5 and TRBJ2-7; possibly TRBD1 for D (8 bases). Between the trimmed V and J ends, which lost 6 bases and 5 bases, there was a span of 14 bases. Germline V gene sequence: CDR1 MNHEY, CDR2 SVGAGI. The CDR3 is 13 residues long.

CDR3 amino acids: CASSAGTGPGELFF. The CDR3 DNA sequence: TGTGCCAGCAGTGCCGGGACAGGGCCCGGGGAGCTGTTTTTT. The gene calls are TRBV9 and TRBJ2-2; 9 bases agree with TRBD1. The CDR3 has 14 residues. Germline trimming cut 5 bases from V and 6 bases from J; bases unmatched to any gene: 5. Germline values: CDR1 SGDLS, CDR2 YYNGEE.

V gene TRBV7-9 combines with J gene TRBJ1-1; 10 nucleotides agree with TRBD1. Germline V lookup: CDR1 SEHNR, CDR2 FQNEAQ (reference sequence). V was clipped by 3 bases and J by 3 bases; unmatched bases: 7. This CDR3 contains 16 residues. The CDR3 DNA follows: TGTGCCAGCAGCTTTGATCGGGACAGGGGTGACACTGAAGCTTTCTTT. Its protein product is CASSFDRDRGDTEAFF.

This sequence joins TRBV7-7 and TRBJ2-2, with D maybe TRBD2 (6 bases). The CDR3 is 14 amino acids. Trimming left V 5 bases short and J 4 bases short, with 11 bases between. CDR1 and CDR2 (germline): SSHAT, FNYEAQ (reference sequence). The CDR3 nucleotides read TGTGCCAGCAGCCCGGGAGTGGGCACCGGGGAGCTGTTTTTT. It encodes CASSPGVGTGELFF.

The chain employs TRBV5-1 and TRBJ2-1; D is possibly TRBD2 (6 bases). The ends were cut back, 3 bases at V and 7 bases at J, with 26 bases in the middle. In germline, CDR1 is SGHRS, CDR2 YFSETQ. The CDR3 contains 18 residues. The CDR3 loop is CASSSRASGGGNRNEQFF. The CDR3 region has the DNA TGCGCCAGCAGCTCCCGGGCCTCGGGTGGCGGGAATCGGAATGAGCAGTTCTTC.

The chain employs TRBV9 and TRBJ2-6, with D perhaps matching TRBD2 (5 bases). The V gene lost 6 bases and the J gene lost 0 bases, with 10 bases spanning the gap. Germline CDR1 reads SGDLS; CDR2 reads YYNGEE. There are 15 residues in the CDR3. The CDR3 protein is CASNPGDSGANVLTF. The DNA of the CDR3 is TGTGCCAGCAACCCCGGGGACTCTGGGGCCAACGTCCTGACTTTC.

The rearrangement joins TRBV6-6 to TRBJ2-1, with D unclear. CDR3 length: 11 residues. Germline CDR1 and CDR2: MNHNY and SVGAGI (reference sequence). V lost 6 bases, J lost 7 bases, and 7 bases lay in between. The DNA for the CDR3 is TGTGCCAGCAGCTATATGAATGAGCAGTTCTTC. This sequence encodes CASSYMNEQFF.

The V call is TRBV25-1, the J call TRBJ2-1; 8 bases line up with TRBD2. V lost 5 bases, J lost 6 bases, and 15 bases stayed unmatched. Looked up from germline, CDR1 is MGHDK and CDR2 is SYGVNS. CDR3 size: 17 residues. In DNA, the CDR3 is TGTGCCAGCAGTCGGGGGTCTGGGACTAGGTCCCCCAATGAGCAGTTCTTC. Residues: CASSRGSGTRSPNEQFF. The full variable domain, rest sourced from reference TRBV25-1 and TRBJ2-1, is EADIYQTPRYLVIGTGKKITLECSQTMGHDKMYWYQQDPGMELHLIHYSYGVNSTEKGDLSSESTVSRIRTEHFPLTLESARPSHTSQYLCASSRGSGTRSPNEQFFGPGTRLTVL.

The CDR3 region is CASSLVGGETQYF. Here the CDR3 DNA reads TGTGCCAGCAGCTTAGTGGGAGGAGAGACCCAGTACTTC. V gene TRBV7-8 combines with J gene TRBJ2-5; a possible D gene is TRBD2 (6 bases). The CDR3 totals 13 residues. The germline gives CDR1 SGHVS, CDR2 FQNEAQ. Trimming pared 1 base from V and 4 bases from J, leaving 7 bases between.

This sequence joins TRBV27 and TRBJ1-2; maybe TRBD1 (5 bases). The CDR3 length is 15 residues. Germline values: CDR1 MNHEY, CDR2 SMNVEV (reference sequence). The ends were cut back, 2 bases at V and 3 bases at J, with 13 bases in the middle. CDR3 bases: TGTGCCAGCAGTTTAACAATCGGGGACTACTATGGCTACACCTTC. Amino acids: CASSLTIGDYYGYTF.

This clone appeared once. This chain uses TRBV11-2 with TRBJ2-3; possibly TRBD1 for D (5 bases). Germline V lookup: CDR1 SGHAT, CDR2 FQNNGV. The CDR3 loop spans 14 amino acids. V was clipped by 6 bases and J by 6 bases, with 16 bases between them. CDR3 amino acids: CASRSWGREDTQYF. In DNA form, the CDR3 reads TGTGCCAGCAGGTCATGGGGCCGTGAGGATACGCAGTATTTT.

The genes are TRBV18 and TRBJ2-1; D possibly corresponds to TRBD2 (6 bases). Germline V gene data show CDR1 as KGHSH and CDR2 as LQKENI. Trimming took 3 bases from V and 0 from J, leaving 12 bases between them. The CDR3 is 16 residues long. This CDR3 reads CASSPLSGVSYNEQFF. In DNA, the CDR3 is TGTGCCAGCTCACCTTTGTCGGGAGTCTCCTACAATGAGCAGTTCTTC.

This clone was counted a single time. The rearrangement joins TRBV28 to TRBJ2-1; the match to TRBD1 covers 7 bases. CDR3 length equals 15 residues. V lost 5 bases to trimming and J lost 0 bases; unmatched junction nucleotides: 4. Per the germline V gene, CDR1 is MDHEN and CDR2 is SYDVKM. This CDR3 is CASSIGTASYNEQFF. The CDR3 DNA is TGTGCCAGCAGTATCGGGACAGCCTCCTACAATGAGCAGTTCTTC.

This rearrangement joins TRBV5-6 to TRBJ1-5, with D perhaps TRBD1 (6 bases). Germline assignment: CDR1 SGHDT and CDR2 YYEEEE. The CDR3 is made up of 14 amino acids. V gave up 3 bases and J gave up 6 bases, with 13 bases separating them. Here the CDR3 reads CASSSGAGRQPQHF. Here the CDR3 DNA reads TGTGCCAGCAGCTCAGGGGCCGGGCGTCAGCCCCAGCATTTT. Using reference TRBV5-6 and TRBJ1-5 for the parts outside the CDR3, the full variable domain is DAGVTQSPTHLIKTRGQQVTLRCSPKSGHDTVSWYQQALGQGPQFIFQYYEEEERQRGNFPDRFSGHQFPNYSSELNVNALLLGDSALYLCASSSGAGRQPQHFGDGTRLSIL.

The V gene is TRBV9, the J gene TRBJ2-7; D unclear. The CDR3 is 15 residues long. The V end was cut by 0 bases, the J end by 3 bases, with 13 bases between. The germline CDR1 and CDR2 sequences are SGDLS and YYNGEE. The CDR3 spells CASSVGASRSYEQYF. The DNA for the CDR3 is TGTGCCAGCAGCGTAGGGGCCTCCCGAAGCTACGAGCAGTACTTC.

This chain links TRBV6-1 with TRBJ1-5; a weak D match, TRBD1 (6 bases). The V end lost 4 bases, the J end lost 2 bases, and 12 bases lay between the germline ends. Germline V gene sequence: CDR1 MNHNS, CDR2 SASEGT. There are 15 residues in the CDR3. CDR3 protein: CASSAGGEGNQPQHF. The CDR3, as DNA: TGTGCCAGCAGTGCTGGGGGCGAGGGCAATCAGCCCCAGCATTTT.

J is TRBJ2-6 and V is TRBV4-1, with TRBD2 matching over 7 bases. Germline lookup yields CDR1 MGHRA and CDR2 YSYEKL. This CDR3 spans 19 amino acids. Trimming at V came to 6 bases and at J to 0 bases, leaving 14 bases not matched to a gene. CDR3 protein: CASSPRGGVTSSGANVLTF. For the CDR3, the DNA is TGCGCCAGCAGTCCGCGTGGGGGGGTCACCAGCTCTGGGGCCAACGTCCTGACTTTC.

The V call is TRBV5-1, the J call TRBJ2-7; a possible D gene is TRBD1 (7 bases). Germline loops: CDR1 SGHRS, CDR2 YFSETQ. This CDR3 has 14 amino acids. V was pared by 1 base and J by 4 bases, with 12 bases between. This chain's CDR3 is CASSLYAGGYEQYF. For the CDR3, the DNA is TGCGCCAGCAGCTTGTATGCAGGGGGGTACGAGCAGTACTTC.

V gene TRBV28 combines with J gene TRBJ2-7, with D maybe TRBD2 (5 bases). Germline V CDR1 and CDR2: MDHEN, SYDVKM. Trimming took off 1 base at V and 2 bases at J, with 12 bases between the two ends. The CDR3 is 15 amino acids. CDR3 sequence: CASSLSIGLPYEQYF. CDR3 coding DNA: TGTGCCAGCAGTTTATCAATCGGACTCCCCTACGAGCAGTACTTC.

V gene TRBV28 combines with J gene TRBJ2-7, with TRBD1 identical over 9 bases. CDR1 is MDHEN and CDR2 is SYDVKM in the germline V gene. The trim removed 6 bases at V and 4 bases at J, leaving 10 bases unmatched. This CDR3 is built from 15 residues. DNA for the CDR3: TGTGCCAGCAGCCCCGGACAGGGGTTTGTATACGAGCAGTACTTC. This translates into CASSPGQGFVYEQYF.

This clone has a single count. The chain links TRBV7-9 to TRBJ2-2; a weak D match, TRBD2 (5 bases). This CDR3 has 15 residues. Germline V gene sequence: CDR1 SEHNR, CDR2 FQNEAQ (reference sequence). V was cut by 7 bases and J by 1 base, with 13 bases left in between. CDR3 residues: CASTSSGRNTGELFF. The CDR3 nucleotides are TGTGCCAGCACTAGCTCGGGGAGGAACACCGGGGAGCTGTTTTTT.